These 23 T cell receptor beta chains share one sample of origin, sequenced in a study of technical replicates of blood from a few donors. Assay used: immunoSEQ multiplex PCR; TCRdb lists only in-frame clones, some missing. The sample yields tens of thousands of clones, 90% to 95% seen once. Material for sequencing was T cells isolated from PBMCs. These receptors all come from a human donor in good health.

The gene calls are TRBV30 and TRBJ1-2, with 7 positions matching TRBD1. The CDR3 length is 14 residues. CDR1 GTSNPN and CDR2 SVGIG come from the germline V gene (reference sequence). The junction had 8 bases not matched to a gene; V was cut back by 3 bases and J by 4 bases. This CDR3 is CAWSIIQGTYGYTF. The CDR3 nucleotides read TGTGCCTGGAGCATTATACAGGGGACCTATGGCTACACCTTC.

This chain uses TRBV7-2 with TRBJ1-5; the match to TRBD1 covers 10 bases. This CDR3 contains 18 residues. Germline V gene lookup returns CDR1 SGHTA and CDR2 FQGNSA. V was clipped by 0 bases and J by 5 bases; unmatched bases: 10. In DNA, the CDR3 is TGTGCCAGCAGCTTAGCGCGGTTATGGGGGACAGGGGATCAGCCCCAGCATTTT. Translated: CASSLARLWGTGDQPQHF.

V usage is TRBV19 and J usage is TRBJ2-1; D remains unclear. The CDR3 consists of 11 residues. Germline V lookup: CDR1 LNHDA, CDR2 SQIVND (reference sequence). Trimming removed 5 bases at V and 4 bases at J, with 3 bases between. The CDR3 is CASSVYNEQFF. As DNA, the CDR3 is TGTGCCAGTAGTGTATACAATGAGCAGTTCTTC. Full variable domain (missing parts from reference TRBV19 and TRBJ2-1): DGGITQSPKYLFRKEGQNVTLSCEQNLNHDAMYWYRQDPGQGLRLIYYSQIVNDFQKGDIAEGYSVSREKKESFPLTVTSAQKNPTAFYLCASSVYNEQFFGPGTRLTVL.

V gene TRBV6-6 combines with J gene TRBJ2-7; 7 positions match TRBD1. J gave up 4 bases and V 4 bases, and 7 bases lay outside the gene matches. This CDR3 has 14 amino acids. CDR1 is MNHNY and CDR2 is SVGAGI in the germline V gene (reference sequence). The CDR3 here is CASSSRTGKYEQYF. In nucleotides, the CDR3 is TGTGCCAGCAGTTCTAGGACAGGCAAATACGAGCAGTACTTC.

V and J are TRBV28 and TRBJ1-4; TRBD1 agrees at 11 bases. This CDR3 is built from 15 residues. V lost 6 bases to trimming and J lost 7 bases; unmatched junction nucleotides: 7. Germline V gene sequence: CDR1 MDHEN, CDR2 SYDVKM. The CDR3 nucleotides are TGTGCCAGCAGGCCTGGGACAGGGGGATCTGAAAAACTGTTTTTT. It is translated as CASRPGTGGSEKLFF.

This chain connects TRBV7-2 to TRBJ1-2; the D gene is possibly TRBD1 (5 bases). The CDR3 covers 14 residues. Germline CDR1 reads SGHTA; CDR2 reads FQGNSA. V lost 1 base, J lost 4 bases, and 10 bases lay in between. The CDR3 nucleotides are TGTGCCAGCAGCTTAGTTCCAGGGCTCTATGGCTACACCTTC. It codes for CASSLVPGLYGYTF. Complete variable domain (other parts from reference TRBV7-2 and TRBJ1-2): GAGVSQSPSNKVTEKGKDVELRCDPISGHTALYWYRQSLGQGLEFLIYFQGNSAPDKSGLPSDRFSAERTGGSVSTLTIQRTQQEDSAVYLCASSLVPGLYGYTFGSGTRLTVV.

CDR3 bases: TGTGCCAGCAGGCAAGCGGGAGGGCTATACAATGAGCAGTTCTTC. Amino acids: CASRQAGGLYNEQFF. The rearrangement uses TRBV6-1 and TRBJ2-1, with 10 positions matching TRBD2. The CDR3 runs 15 residues. Germline CDR1 reads MNHNS; CDR2 reads SASEGT. Trimming took 6 bases from V and 4 from J; bases not matched to a gene: 6.

The chain links TRBV11-2 to TRBJ1-2, with D tentatively TRBD1 (5 bases). The CDR3 runs to 15 residues. CDR1 is SGHAT and CDR2 is FQNNGV in the germline V gene. The V gene lost 2 bases and the J gene lost 3 bases, with 13 bases spanning the gap. The CDR3: CASSLSRGKDYGYTF. The CDR3 DNA reads as TGTGCCAGCAGCTTATCGCGGGGCAAAGACTATGGCTACACCTTC. The variable domain in full, completed from reference TRBV11-2 and TRBJ1-2, reads EAGVAQSPRYKIIEKRQSVAFWCNPISGHATLYWYQQILGQGPKLLIQFQNNGVVDDSQLPKDRFSAERLKGVDSTLKIQPAKLEDSAVYLCASSLSRGKDYGYTFGSGTRLTVV.

The rearrangement uses TRBV20-1 and TRBJ2-5; no clear D. Trimming pared 1 base from V and 4 bases from J, leaving 4 bases between. The V gene's germline CDR1 is DFQATT and CDR2 SNEGSKA (reference sequence). There are 11 residues in the CDR3. CDR3 DNA sequence: TGCAGTGCTAGAGCCAGAGAGACCCAGTACTTC. It yields the protein CSARARETQYF.

The chain links TRBV2 to TRBJ1-1; D is perhaps TRBD1 (5 bases). CDR3 length: 19 residues. V lost 6 bases and J lost 1, with 27 bases in between. Germline V CDR1 and CDR2: SNHLY, FYNNEI. CDR3 DNA sequence: TGTGCCAGCAGCCCTGGGGGGTTCGGGTTTCTGAATCAGAACACTGAAGCTTTCTTT. Protein sequence: CASSPGGFGFLNQNTEAFF.

The chain carries TRBV28 and TRBJ1-1, with TRBD1 matching over 7 bases. Germline V gene sequence: CDR1 MDHEN, CDR2 SYDVKM. Unmatched junction bases numbered 9, after V lost 7 bases and J lost 4 bases. This CDR3 contains 14 residues. CDR3 in amino acids: CASIRGAWGTEAFF. The CDR3 DNA is TGTGCCAGCATCAGGGGGGCTTGGGGCACTGAAGCTTTCTTT.

This clone has a single count. The chain joins TRBV6-1 to TRBJ1-3; D is unclear. V lost 1 base and J 4 bases, leaving 11 bases between the germline ends. This CDR3 contains 15 residues. CDR1 is MNHNS, CDR2 SASEGT, per germline. DNA for the CDR3: TGTGCCAGCAGTGAAGAGCTAGTGGCAGGAAACACCATATATTTT. Translated, it gives CASSEELVAGNTIYF.

The chain combines TRBV7-9 with TRBJ1-4; D call uncertain. Looked up from germline, CDR1 is SEHNR and CDR2 is FQNEAQ (reference sequence). This CDR3 is built from 17 residues. V lost 1 base, J lost 0 bases, and 12 bases lay in between. The CDR3 bases are TGTGCCAGCAGCTTAGGACTGTCAAAGGCAACTAATGAAAAACTGTTTTTT. Translating it yields CASSLGLSKATNEKLFF.

The chain recombines TRBV6-6 with TRBJ1-1; possible D gene TRBD1, 6 bases. Germline CDR1 is MNHNY and CDR2 is SVGAGI (reference sequence). The CDR3 is 14 amino acids. V was trimmed by 2 bases and J by 5 bases, leaving 12 bases between them. CDR3 nucleotide sequence: TGTGCCAGCAGTTACCTTCTAGGGGGAACTGAAGCTTTCTTT. As protein: CASSYLLGGTEAFF.

This clone was seen a single time. CDR3 sequence (DNA): TGTGCCAGCAGTTTATCGGTGAGGTCTAGCGGGATTGGAGATACGCAGTATTTT. It translates to CASSLSVRSSGIGDTQYF. The chain uses TRBV27 and TRBJ2-3, with 9 bases matching TRBD2. Germline CDR1 reads MNHEY; CDR2 reads SMNVEV (reference sequence). The CDR3 sequence is 18 residues long. V dropped 0 bases and J dropped 5; count of bases not matched to a gene: 12.

The table lists this clone with a few counts. The chain recombines TRBV4-1 with TRBJ1-5; TRBD1 is a possible D gene (5 bases). The V end lost 0 bases, the J end lost 2 bases, and 14 bases lay between the germline ends. This CDR3 has 17 residues. Germline lookup yields CDR1 MGHRA and CDR2 YSYEKL. The CDR3 sequence is CASSQERIRGGNQPQHF. CDR3 nucleotide sequence: TGCGCCAGCAGCCAAGAGAGAATAAGGGGTGGCAATCAGCCCCAGCATTTT.

V gene TRBV7-2 combines with J gene TRBJ2-3; TRBD1 matches 9 bases. J was trimmed by 3 bases and V by 8 bases; bases with no gene match: 18. CDR1 is SGHTA, CDR2 FQGNSA, per germline. The CDR3 has 18 amino acids. Here the CDR3 reads CASPQPGAQGARTDTQYF. DNA of the CDR3: TGTGCCAGCCCCCAACCCGGCGCACAGGGGGCACGTACAGATACGCAGTATTTT. The full variable domain, its missing parts supplied by reference TRBV7-2 and TRBJ2-3, is GAGVSQSPSNKVTEKGKDVELRCDPISGHTALYWYRQSLGQGLEFLIYFQGNSAPDKSGLPSDRFSAERTGGSVSTLTIQRTQQEDSAVYLCASPQPGAQGARTDTQYFGPGTRLTVL.

The rearrangement joins TRBV19 to TRBJ2-3; D perhaps matches TRBD2 (6 bases). Germline loops: CDR1 LNHDA, CDR2 SQIVND (reference sequence). CDR3 length equals 14 residues. V lost 5 bases and J 5 bases, leaving 14 bases between the germline ends. In nucleotides, the CDR3 is TGTGCCAGTAGTGCGGGACTCATCGAAGATACGCAGTATTTT. Translation: CASSAGLIEDTQYF.

This sequence joins TRBV5-4 and TRBJ1-2; weak D call: TRBD1 (5 bases). In germline, CDR1 is SGHNT, CDR2 YYREEE (reference sequence). Trimming cost V 4 bases and J 0 bases, with 13 bases left between them. CDR3 length: 15 residues. The CDR3 spells CASSRLGDTNYGYTF. CDR3 DNA: TGTGCCAGCAGCCGACTAGGGGATACTAACTATGGCTACACCTTC.

The chain has TRBV6-4 and TRBJ2-3; TRBD2 might be the D (5 bases). The CDR3 length is 14 residues. Trimming shortened V by 4 bases and J by 0 bases, and 8 bases separated the two germline ends. Germline loops: CDR1 MRHNA, CDR2 SNTAGT. CDR3 sequence reads: CASSGGLSTDTQYF. For the CDR3, the DNA is TGTGCCAGCAGTGGCGGGCTTAGCACAGATACGCAGTATTTT.

The rearrangement joins TRBV28 to TRBJ2-7, with 8 bases that match TRBD2. Germline V lookup: CDR1 MDHEN, CDR2 SYDVKM. J was trimmed by 5 bases and V by 2 bases; bases with no gene match: 14. CDR3 length equals 17 residues. Written as DNA, the CDR3 is TGTGCCAGCAGTTTACTTCTTCAGAGCGGGAGTGGTAACGAGCAGTACTTC. Its protein product is CASSLLLQSGSGNEQYF.

This clone showed up just a few times. The genes are TRBV27 and TRBJ1-1; D gene ambiguous. V lost 4 bases, J lost 7 bases, and 13 bases lay in between. Looked up from germline, CDR1 is MNHEY and CDR2 is SMNVEV (reference sequence). CDR3 length: 13 amino acids. The CDR3 loop is CASSSWTEDEAFF. The CDR3 nucleotides read TGTGCCAGCAGTTCCTGGACGGAGGATGAAGCTTTCTTT.

This clone was seen more than once but under ten times. The chain recombines TRBV30 with TRBJ1-1; the D is unclear. From germline, CDR1 is GTSNPN and CDR2 SVGIG (reference sequence). The CDR3 totals 12 residues. Trimming stripped 0 bases from V and 5 bases from J, with 7 bases between. The CDR3 reads CAWSVRVTEAFF. The CDR3 DNA is TGTGCCTGGAGTGTACGGGTTACTGAAGCTTTCTTT.